These 19 T cell receptor beta chains came from one sample sequenced in a study of shared clonotypes between healthy human individuals. Generated by immunoSEQ multiplex PCR, the TCRdb table keeps only in-frame clones and is missing some. The sample includes about 460,000 clones, roughly three quarters of them seen just once. What was sequenced was PBMCs. The receptor source for this set is a middle-aged woman in good health. Some clones in this sample may be carry-over from other donors' samples.

The CDR3 region is CASSFPGGGGNQPQHF. CDR3 DNA sequence: TGTGCCAGCAGTTTCCCCGGGGGGGGTGGCAATCAGCCCCAGCATTTT. This chain joins TRBV28 and TRBJ1-5; D is possibly TRBD1 (5 bases). The V end was cut by 3 bases, the J end by 2 bases, with 14 bases between. This CDR3 has 16 residues. CDR1 and CDR2 (germline): MDHEN, SYDVKM.

With regard to this clone: In the same sample, other DNA sequences code for this CDR3. The V gene is TRBV30, the J gene TRBJ1-3; D call uncertain. Trimming removed 5 bases from V and 0 bases from J, with 11 bases in between. This CDR3 contains 14 residues. CDR1 and CDR2 (germline): GTSNPN, SVGIG (reference sequence). CDR3 coding DNA: TGTGCCTGGCTCAGAGGACGCTCTGGAAACACCATATATTTT. Its protein is CAWLRGRSGNTIYF. The complete variable domain, with remaining parts taken from reference TRBV30 and TRBJ1-3, reads SQTIHQWPATLVQPVGSPLSLECTVEGTSNPNLYWYRQAAGRGLQLLFYSVGIGQISSEVPQNLSASRPQDRQFILSSKKLLLSDSGFYLCAWLRGRSGNTIYFGEGSWLTVV.

Turning to this clone: A far more abundant clone sits one base away, making this likely a read error. Additional DNA sequences in this sample encode the identical CDR3. The chain recombines TRBV27 with TRBJ1-3, with D unresolved. The length of the CDR3 is 14 residues. Looked up from germline, CDR1 is MNHEY and CDR2 is SMNVEV (reference sequence). The V and J ends lost 0 bases and 4 bases respectively, with 7 bases between them. CDR3 protein: CASSLSFSGNTIYF. In DNA, the CDR3 is TGTGCCAGCAGTTTATCCTTCTCCGGAAACACCATATATTTT.

The chain links TRBV11-2 to TRBJ2-7; TRBD1 might be the D (5 bases). Germline V gives CDR1 SGHAT, CDR2 FQNNGV. V was clipped by 0 bases and J by 1 base, with 13 bases between them. The CDR3 extends over 16 amino acids. In DNA, the CDR3 is TGTGCCAGCAGCTTAGATAGGGGCAGGGCATCCTACGAGCAGTACTTC. Translation gives CASSLDRGRASYEQYF.

This clone was picked up many times. The chain employs TRBV28 and TRBJ1-2; D might be TRBD1 (6 bases). Trimming removed 8 bases from V and 5 bases from J, with 21 bases in between. This CDR3 is built from 15 residues. CDR1 is MDHEN and CDR2 is SYDVKM in the germline V gene. The CDR3: CASAPRRQDIYGYTF. Here the CDR3 DNA reads TGTGCCAGCGCCCCCCGTAGACAGGATATTTATGGCTACACCTTC.

The chain joins TRBV9 to TRBJ2-7; D could derive from TRBD1 or TRBD2 (9 bases each). With 4 bases removed from V and 0 bases from J, the gap between germline ends came to 17 bases. This CDR3 has 16 residues. The germline V gene encodes CDR1 SGDLS and CDR2 YYNGEE. The DNA for the CDR3 is TGTGCCAGCAGCCCTAGCGGGACAGGGAGCTCCTACGAGCAGTACTTC. Translated, it gives CASSPSGTGSSYEQYF.

The chain carries TRBV18 and TRBJ2-7, with D uncertain. CDR1 and CDR2 (germline): KGHSH, LQKENI. V was pared by 0 bases and J by 2 bases, with 8 bases between. The CDR3 is 14 residues long. The CDR3 sequence: CASSPPWQTYEQYF. The CDR3 DNA sequence: TGTGCCAGCTCACCACCTTGGCAGACCTACGAGCAGTACTTC.

The chain recombines TRBV7-3 with TRBJ2-1; 13 bases map to TRBD2. The junction had 9 bases not matched to a gene; V was cut back by 11 bases and J by 8 bases. The CDR3 length is 14 residues. Germline CDR1 is SGHTA and CDR2 is FQGTGA. This chain's CDR3 is CASQRTSGSDEQFF. In DNA, the CDR3 is TGTGCCTCCCAACGGACTAGCGGGAGCGATGAGCAGTTCTTC.

This clone has more than one count but fewer than ten. The V gene is TRBV2, the J gene TRBJ2-4; D is unresolved. This CDR3 is built from 15 residues. Germline V gives CDR1 SNHLY, CDR2 FYNNEI. V shed 6 bases and J shed 0 bases, with 12 bases lying between them. Written as DNA, the CDR3 is TGTGCCAGCAGCCTTGGACGGCTAGCCAAAAACATTCAGTACTTC. It is translated as CASSLGRLAKNIQYF. Drawing the rest from reference TRBV2 and TRBJ2-4, the complete variable domain is EPEVTQTPSHQVTQMGQEVILRCVPISNHLYFYWYRQILGQKVEFLVSFYNNEISEKSEIFDDQFSVERPDGSNFTLKIRSTKLEDSAMYFCASSLGRLAKNIQYFGAGTRLSVL.

The chain couples TRBV18 to TRBJ1-2; no clear D gene. The V gene lost 4 bases and the J gene lost 0 bases, with 6 bases spanning the gap. The CDR3 consists of 13 residues. Germline assignment: CDR1 KGHSH and CDR2 LQKENI. Here the CDR3 DNA reads TGTGCCAGCTCACACGGCCCTAACTATGGCTACACCTTC. Translated, it gives CASSHGPNYGYTF.

The chain carries TRBV6-1 and TRBJ2-7; D is perhaps TRBD1 (5 bases). This CDR3 is built from 14 residues. Between the trimmed V and J ends, which lost 5 bases and 5 bases, there was a span of 16 bases. Germline values: CDR1 MNHNS, CDR2 SASEGT. As DNA, the CDR3 is TGTGCCAGCAGTAACGGACGGTGGGGCAACGAGCAGTACTTC. This translates into CASSNGRWGNEQYF.

The chain combines TRBV5-1 with TRBJ2-3, with 11 bases aligning to TRBD2. With 4 bases clipped from V and 3 bases from J, the junction kept 10 bases outside the gene matches. The CDR3 consists of 17 residues. Per the germline V gene, CDR1 is SGHRS and CDR2 is YFSETQ. The CDR3 region has the DNA TGCGCCAGCAGCAATGGAGGGCTAGCGGGAGGAACAGATACGCAGTATTTT. Translated, it gives CASSNGGLAGGTDTQYF.

At least ten counts were recorded for this clone. V is TRBV2 and J is TRBJ2-4; 10 bases fit TRBD2. The trim removed 2 bases at V and 9 bases at J, leaving 4 bases unmatched. In germline, CDR1 is SNHLY, CDR2 FYNNEI. There are 14 residues in the CDR3. In DNA, the CDR3 is TGTGCCAGCAGTGAACTGGCTAGCGGGGGCATTCAGTACTTC. Encoded protein: CASSELASGGIQYF.

This clone was seen just once. The rearrangement links TRBV4-1 to TRBJ1-1; D is possibly TRBD1 (6 bases). Per germline, CDR1 MGHRA and CDR2 YSYEKL. The length of the CDR3 is 13 residues. Trimming took 5 bases from V and 1 from J, leaving 8 bases between them. In DNA, the CDR3 is TGCGCCAGCAGCTTACAGGGGAACACTGAAGCTTTCTTT. This gives the protein CASSLQGNTEAFF.

The chain couples TRBV2 to TRBJ2-6; D gene ambiguous. The CDR3 sequence is 14 residues long. V lost 5 bases, J lost 0 bases, and 5 bases lay in between. Germline lookup yields CDR1 SNHLY and CDR2 FYNNEI. CDR3 loop: CASSTDSGANVLTF. CDR3 sequence (DNA): TGTGCCAGCAGTACAGACTCTGGGGCCAACGTCCTGACTTTC.

This chain connects TRBV7-2 to TRBJ1-5; unclear D gene. CDR1 and CDR2 (germline): SGHTA, FQGNSA. V was cut by 7 bases and J by 6 bases, with 13 bases left in between. The CDR3 is 13 amino acids. The DNA for the CDR3 is TGTGCCAGCACCTCCAGAGGGTCTCAGCCCCAGCATTTT. This encodes CASTSRGSQPQHF. Based on the CDR3 plus reference TRBV7-2 and TRBJ1-5, the full variable domain is GAGVSQSPSNKVTEKGKDVELRCDPISGHTALYWYRQSLGQGLEFLIYFQGNSAPDKSGLPSDRFSAERTGGSVSTLTIQRTQQEDSAVYLCASTSRGSQPQHFGDGTRLSIL.

This chain joins TRBV29-1 and TRBJ1-2; 7 bases match TRBD1. The CDR3 loop spans 13 amino acids. Germline V gene lookup returns CDR1 SQVTM and CDR2 ANQGSEA. The V segment lost 4 bases and the J segment 4 bases; nucleotides outside the gene matches: 6. This CDR3 is CSVGQGKAYGYTF. CDR3 sequence (DNA): TGCAGCGTTGGACAGGGAAAGGCCTATGGCTACACCTTC.

Concerning this clone itself: This may come from a read error, since a much larger clone is one base off. The chain uses TRBV4-2 and TRBJ2-1; D perhaps matches TRBD2 (6 bases). Germline CDR1 is LGHNA and CDR2 is YNFKEQ. V was pared by 1 base and J by 6 bases, with 7 bases between. The CDR3 is 13 amino acids. As DNA, the CDR3 is TGTGCCAGCAGCCAAGTGGGGGGCAATGAGCAGTTCTTC. Amino acids: CASSQVGGNEQFF.

A remark on this clone: It differs at one base from a far larger clone, so likely a read error. The V call is TRBV7-9, the J call TRBJ1-1, with D unclear. This CDR3 comprises 13 residues. Per the germline V gene, CDR1 is SEHNR and CDR2 is FQNEAQ (reference sequence). The CDR3 is CASSLGVNTKAFF. CDR3 nucleotides: TGTGCCAGCAGCTTAGGTGTGAACACTAAAGCTTTCTTT.